Below, 24 T cell receptor beta chains from the same sample are listed, as sequenced in a study of T-cell memory formation after mild COVID-19. MiXCR, run by TCRdb on the 5' RACE reads, gives a single entry per CDR3 protein. This table has 250,000 to 350,000 distinct CDR3 sequences, 15% to 20% appearing once. The sequenced material came from PBMCs or a T cell subset sorted from them (not recorded which). These receptors all stem from a man aged 18 to 30 who had mild COVID-19 (a few samples of this study predate the infection). Cell type and time point are not known.

This clonotype was counted ten times or more. V is TRBV14 and J is TRBJ2-1, with 7 bases lining up with TRBD2. Trimming took 11 bases from V and 4 from J; bases not matched to a gene: 5. CDR3 size: 12 residues. Germline V gives CDR1 SGHDN, CDR2 FVKESK. CDR3 region: CASGGLYNEQFF. The CDR3 nucleotides are TGTGCCTCGGGGGGACTATACAATGAGCAGTTCTTC.

V gene TRBV5-1 combines with J gene TRBJ1-5; tentatively, D is TRBD1 (6 bases). The CDR3 has 17 residues. V lost 4 bases, J lost 1 base, and 18 bases lay in between. CDR1 is SGHRS, CDR2 YFSETQ, per germline. The CDR3 region has the DNA TGCGCCAGCAGCCCCGCAGGGGTGGGCGGAAGCAATCAGCCCCAGCATTTT. The encoded protein is CASSPAGVGGSNQPQHF.

This rearrangement joins TRBV30 to TRBJ2-3; 10 nucleotides match TRBD2. The trim removed 6 bases at V and 0 bases at J, leaving 0 bases unmatched. Per germline, CDR1 GTSNPN and CDR2 SVGIG (reference sequence). The CDR3 is 13 amino acids. Here the CDR3 reads CACSGGSTDTQYF. In DNA form, the CDR3 reads TGTGCCTGTAGCGGGGGGAGCACAGATACGCAGTATTTT.

The CDR3 DNA is TGTGCCAGCTCACAAGGACACCCCTACGAGCAGTACTTC. Amino acids: CASSQGHPYEQYF. The V and J genes are TRBV18 and TRBJ2-7, with D tentatively TRBD1 (5 bases). Germline values: CDR1 KGHSH, CDR2 LQKENI. The CDR3 runs to 13 residues. V lost 4 bases, J lost 2 bases, and 9 bases lay in between.

There are a few counts of this clonotype. Written as DNA, the CDR3 is TGCAGTGCAAGACAGGGAATAGGGTATCAGCCCCAGCATTTT. Its protein is CSARQGIGYQPQHF. The V gene is TRBV20-1, the J gene TRBJ1-5; 7 bases line up with TRBD1. This CDR3 comprises 14 residues. The V segment lost 6 bases and the J segment 5 bases; nucleotides outside the gene matches: 10. The germline gives CDR1 DFQATT, CDR2 SNEGSKA (reference sequence).

This clonotype showed up just a few times. The genes are TRBV12-3 or TRBV12-4 and TRBJ2-3, with TRBD2 as a possible D gene (6 bases). V gave up 6 bases and J gave up 8 bases, with 21 bases separating them. This CDR3 contains 15 residues. The CDR3 here is CASRFDSSPGGTQYF. CDR3 coding DNA: TGTGCCAGCAGGTTTGACTCGTCCCCCGGGGGTACGCAGTATTTT.

The sample holds a few counts of this clonotype. This chain connects TRBV18 to TRBJ2-3; possibly TRBD1 for D (6 bases). Germline V CDR1 and CDR2: KGHSH, LQKENI. The CDR3 length is 15 residues. V lost 3 bases to trimming and J lost 1 base, with 11 bases between them. The DNA for the CDR3 is TGTGCCAGCTCACCGTGGGACACTCGCACAGATACGCAGTATTTT. Its protein product is CASSPWDTRTDTQYF.

The V and J genes are TRBV7-9 and TRBJ2-2; tentative D call: TRBD1 (6 bases). The CDR3 consists of 14 residues. The germline gives CDR1 SEHNR, CDR2 FQNEAQ (reference sequence). V dropped 3 bases and J dropped 6 bases, with 11 bases sitting between them. CDR3 region: CASSLRGTPGELFF. The CDR3 coding sequence is TGTGCCAGCAGCTTGAGGGGGACCCCCGGGGAGCTGTTTTTT.

This clonotype came up a few times. The chain uses TRBV27 and TRBJ2-3; D is unresolved. The CDR3 totals 16 residues. Germline values: CDR1 MNHEY, CDR2 SMNVEV (reference sequence). The germline V and J ends were trimmed by 5 bases and 0 bases, with 15 bases remaining between them. The CDR3 DNA is TGTGCCAGCAGTCGGATGACCAAGACTAGCACAGATACGCAGTATTTT. It is translated as CASSRMTKTSTDTQYF.

This clonotype was observed a few times. The genes are TRBV12-3 or TRBV12-4 and TRBJ2-3; TRBD1 matches 7 bases. This CDR3 has 16 amino acids. V lost 5 bases, J lost 0 bases, and 8 bases stayed unmatched. CDR3: CASSPEGAYSTDTQYF. CDR3 bases: TGTGCCAGCAGTCCCGAGGGGGCCTATAGCACAGATACGCAGTATTTT.

The genes are TRBV7-3 and TRBJ2-3, with 9 bases matching TRBD2. V lost 2 bases to trimming and J lost 5 bases; unmatched junction nucleotides: 5. CDR3 size: 15 residues. CDR1 and CDR2 from the germline V gene are SGHTA and FQGTGA. Here the CDR3 DNA reads TGTGCCAGCAGCTTAGCGGGGGGGCCGATAGATACGCAGTATTTT. Residues: CASSLAGGPIDTQYF. Full variable domain (outside the CDR3, taken from reference TRBV7-3 and TRBJ2-3): GAGVSQTPSNKVTEKGKYVELRCDPISGHTALYWYRQSLGQGPEFLIYFQGTGAADDSGLPNDRFFAVRPEGSVSTLKIQRTERGDSAVYLCASSLAGGPIDTQYFGPGTRLTVL.

The V call is TRBV5-6, the J call TRBJ2-1; D might be TRBD2 (7 bases). V lost 3 bases, J lost 10 bases, and 17 bases lay in between. This CDR3 comprises 14 residues. CDR1 is SGHDT, CDR2 YYEEEE, per germline. In DNA form, the CDR3 reads TGTGCCAGCAGCTGGAGCCGGGGGGCCCGGGAGCAGTTCTTC. This sequence encodes CASSWSRGAREQFF. Using reference TRBV5-6 and TRBJ2-1 for the parts outside the CDR3, the full variable domain is DAGVTQSPTHLIKTRGQQVTLRCSPKSGHDTVSWYQQALGQGPQFIFQYYEEEERQRGNFPDRFSGHQFPNYSSELNVNALLLGDSALYLCASSWSRGAREQFFGPGTRLTVL.

A few counts support this clonotype. V and J are TRBV5-5 and TRBJ1-5; 7 bases agree with TRBD1. The length of the CDR3 is 15 residues. Germline V gene data show CDR1 as SGHKS and CDR2 as YYEKEE (reference sequence). V trimming: 4 bases; J trimming: 4 bases; junction bases outside the gene matches: 8. CDR3 in amino acids: CASSGSGTDNQPQHF. The CDR3 DNA sequence: TGTGCCAGCAGCGGATCCGGGACAGATAATCAGCCCCAGCATTTT. Using reference TRBV5-5 and TRBJ1-5 for the parts outside the CDR3, the full variable domain is DAGVTQSPTHLIKTRGQQVTLRCSPISGHKSVSWYQQVLGQGPQFIFQYYEKEERGRGNFPDRFSARQFPNYSSELNVNALLLGDSALYLCASSGSGTDNQPQHFGDGTRLSIL.

The gene calls are TRBV29-1 and TRBJ2-5, with D perhaps matching TRBD2 (6 bases). Germline V gene lookup returns CDR1 SQVTM and CDR2 ANQGSEA. CDR3 length equals 16 residues. V was trimmed by 7 bases and J by 1 base, leaving 22 bases between them. CDR3 coding DNA: TGCAGCGCCGACGGCCGCCGACTAGGGTTCCAAGAGACCCAGTACTTC. Translation gives CSADGRRLGFQETQYF.

The sample holds a few counts of this clonotype. V gene TRBV14 combines with J gene TRBJ2-7; D is undetermined. In germline, CDR1 is SGHDN, CDR2 FVKESK. Trimming removed 4 bases at V and 5 bases at J, with 12 bases between. This CDR3 comprises 13 residues. DNA of the CDR3: TGTGCCAGCAGCCTTATTGCTGCCCACGAGCAGTACTTC. Its protein is CASSLIAAHEQYF.

The chain combines TRBV2 with TRBJ1-2; D is ambiguous. The V end lost 6 bases, the J end lost 4 bases, and 12 bases lay between the germline ends. The CDR3 is 13 amino acids. The germline V gene has CDR1 SNHLY and CDR2 FYNNEI. CDR3 sequence reads: CASSRQPSYGYTF. The CDR3, as DNA: TGTGCCAGCAGCCGGCAACCCAGCTATGGCTACACCTTC.

In its sample, this clonotype was seen a few times. The rearrangement uses TRBV4-2 and TRBJ2-1; the match to TRBD2 covers 12 bases. The V and J ends lost 4 bases and 5 bases, in that order; junction bases with no gene match: 3. Germline lookup yields CDR1 LGHNA and CDR2 YNFKEQ. This CDR3 is built from 15 residues. Here the CDR3 DNA reads TGTGCCAGCAGCCCTGCTAGCGGGGGGGACAATGAGCAGTTCTTC. This encodes CASSPASGGDNEQFF.

V and J are TRBV6-2 or TRBV6-3 and TRBJ2-1; 7 positions match TRBD1. The CDR3 length is 14 residues. Germline CDR1 reads MNHEY; CDR2 reads SVGEGT. Trimming took 6 bases from V and 6 from J; bases not matched to a gene: 8. The CDR3 region is CASSPTGLVNEQFF. CDR3 DNA: TGTGCCAGCAGCCCGACAGGGCTCGTCAATGAGCAGTTCTTC.

CDR3 protein: CASSFGGLADTQYF. CDR3 sequence (DNA): TGTGCCAGCAGTTTCGGGGGCTTGGCAGATACGCAGTATTTT. V and J are TRBV12-3 or TRBV12-4 and TRBJ2-3; D tentatively fits TRBD1 or TRBD2 (6 bases each). CDR3 length: 14 amino acids. V shed 3 bases and J shed 4 bases, with 11 bases lying between them.

V and J are TRBV6-2 or TRBV6-3 and TRBJ1-2; D ambiguous. Germline V gives CDR1 MNHEY, CDR2 SVGEGT. The ends were cut back, 8 bases at V and 0 bases at J, with 4 bases in the middle. This CDR3 spans 11 amino acids. CDR3 in DNA: TGTGCCAGCGGATCTAACTATGGCTACACCTTC. Its protein product is CASGSNYGYTF.

The V gene is TRBV29-1, the J gene TRBJ2-2; tentative D call: TRBD1 (6 bases). The V end lost 6 bases, the J end lost 0 bases, and 11 bases lay between the germline ends. CDR3 length equals 14 residues. Germline V CDR1 and CDR2: SQVTM, ANQGSEA. The DNA of the CDR3 is TGCAGCGTGGACCGGGACACGAACACCGGGGAGCTGTTTTTT. It translates to CSVDRDTNTGELFF.

The rearrangement links TRBV18 to TRBJ1-1; D is undetermined. V lost 3 bases, J lost 1 base, and 9 bases lay in between. The CDR3 extends over 14 amino acids. Germline V gene lookup returns CDR1 KGHSH and CDR2 LQKENI. The CDR3 DNA is TGTGCCAGCTCACCCACGACCCGGAACACTGAAGCTTTCTTT. It specifies CASSPTTRNTEAFF.

The gene calls are TRBV6-2 or TRBV6-3 and TRBJ2-3; TRBD1 matches at 9 bases. CDR1 MNHEY and CDR2 SVGEGT come from the germline V gene. Trimming removed 4 bases from V and 5 bases from J; junction bases left unmatched: 7. This CDR3 region has 15 residues. The CDR3 sequence: CASSWDREIRDTQYF. CDR3 nucleotides: TGTGCCAGCAGTTGGGACAGGGAGATTAGAGATACGCAGTATTTT.

CDR3 residues: CASSKLAGGPGEQFF. The CDR3 region has the DNA TGTGCCAGCAGCAAACTAGCGGGGGGTCCCGGGGAGCAGTTCTTC. This rearrangement joins TRBV7-2 to TRBJ2-1; 12 nucleotides agree with TRBD2. Germline values: CDR1 SGHTA, CDR2 FQGNSA. Trimming cost V 5 bases and J 10 bases; bases outside gene matches: 9. The CDR3 consists of 15 residues.